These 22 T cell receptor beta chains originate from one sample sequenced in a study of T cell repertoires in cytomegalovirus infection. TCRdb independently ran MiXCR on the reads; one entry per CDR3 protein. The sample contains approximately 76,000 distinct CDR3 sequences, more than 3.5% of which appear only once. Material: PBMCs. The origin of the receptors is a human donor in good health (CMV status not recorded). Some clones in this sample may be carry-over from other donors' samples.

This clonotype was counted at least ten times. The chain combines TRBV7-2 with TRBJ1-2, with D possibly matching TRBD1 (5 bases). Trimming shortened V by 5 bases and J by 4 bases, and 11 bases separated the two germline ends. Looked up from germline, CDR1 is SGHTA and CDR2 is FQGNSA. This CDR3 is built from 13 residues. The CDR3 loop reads CASSPGTFYGYTF. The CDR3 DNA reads TGTGCCAGCAGCCCTGGGACCTTCTATGGCTACACCTTC.

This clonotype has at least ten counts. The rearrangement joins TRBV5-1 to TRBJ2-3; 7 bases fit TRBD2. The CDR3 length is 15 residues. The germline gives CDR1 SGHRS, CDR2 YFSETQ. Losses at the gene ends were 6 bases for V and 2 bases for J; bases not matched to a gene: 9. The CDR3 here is CASIDMGGSTDTQYF. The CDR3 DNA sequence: TGCGCCAGCATCGACATGGGAGGGTCCACAGATACGCAGTATTTT.

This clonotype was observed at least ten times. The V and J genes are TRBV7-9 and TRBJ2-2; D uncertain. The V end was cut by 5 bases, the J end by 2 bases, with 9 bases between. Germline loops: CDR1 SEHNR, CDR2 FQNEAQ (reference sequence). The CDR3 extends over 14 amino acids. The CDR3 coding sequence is TGTGCCAGCAGCAGCAGAATTAACACCGGGGAGCTGTTTTTT. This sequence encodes CASSSRINTGELFF.

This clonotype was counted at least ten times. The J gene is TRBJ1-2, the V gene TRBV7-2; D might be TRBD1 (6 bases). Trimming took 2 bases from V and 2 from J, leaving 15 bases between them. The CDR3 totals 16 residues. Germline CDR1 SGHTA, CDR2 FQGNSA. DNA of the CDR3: TGTGCCAGCAGCTTACGTTCAGGGGAAGTAAACTATGGCTACACCTTC. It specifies CASSLRSGEVNYGYTF. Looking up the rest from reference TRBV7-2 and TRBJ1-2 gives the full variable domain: GAGVSQSPSNKVTEKGKDVELRCDPISGHTALYWYRQSLGQGLEFLIYFQGNSAPDKSGLPSDRFSAERTGGSVSTLTIQRTQQEDSAVYLCASSLRSGEVNYGYTFGSGTRLTVV.

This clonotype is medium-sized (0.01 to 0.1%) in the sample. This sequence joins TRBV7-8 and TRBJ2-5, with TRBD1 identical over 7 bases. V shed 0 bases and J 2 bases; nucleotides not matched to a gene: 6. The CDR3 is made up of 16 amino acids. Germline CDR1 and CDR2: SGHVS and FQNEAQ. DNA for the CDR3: TGTGCCAGCAGCTTAGCGTTAGACAGGGAGCAAGAGACCCAGTACTTC. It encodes CASSLALDREQETQYF. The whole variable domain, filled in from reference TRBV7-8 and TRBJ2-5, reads GAGVSQSPRYKVAKRGQDVALRCDPISGHVSLFWYQQALGQGPEFLTYFQNEAQLDKSGLPSDRFFAERPEGSVSTLKIQRTQQEDSAVYLCASSLALDREQETQYFGPGTRLLVL.

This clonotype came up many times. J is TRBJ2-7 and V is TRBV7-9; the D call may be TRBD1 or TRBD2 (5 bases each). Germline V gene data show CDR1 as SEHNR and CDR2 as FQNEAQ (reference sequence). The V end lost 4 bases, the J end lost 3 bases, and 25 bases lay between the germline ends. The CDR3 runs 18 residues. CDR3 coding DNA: TGTGCCAGCAGCTCGCCTTCTCCAGGGACCACTACCTACTACGAGCAGTACTTC. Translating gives CASSSPSPGTTTYYEQYF.

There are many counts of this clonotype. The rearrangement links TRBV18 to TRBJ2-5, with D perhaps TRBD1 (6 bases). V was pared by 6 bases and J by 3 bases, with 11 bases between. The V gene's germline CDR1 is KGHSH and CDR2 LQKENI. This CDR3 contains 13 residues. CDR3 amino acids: CASSPTGKETQYF. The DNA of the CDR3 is TGTGCCAGCTCCCCAACAGGGAAAGAGACCCAGTACTTC.

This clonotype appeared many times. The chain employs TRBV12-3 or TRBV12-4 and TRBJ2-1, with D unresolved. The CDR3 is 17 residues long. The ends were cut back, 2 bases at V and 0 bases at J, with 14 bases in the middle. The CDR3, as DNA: TGTGCCAGCAGTTTAAGGTCCAGGCCCAGCTCCTACAATGAGCAGTTCTTC. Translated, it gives CASSLRSRPSSYNEQFF.

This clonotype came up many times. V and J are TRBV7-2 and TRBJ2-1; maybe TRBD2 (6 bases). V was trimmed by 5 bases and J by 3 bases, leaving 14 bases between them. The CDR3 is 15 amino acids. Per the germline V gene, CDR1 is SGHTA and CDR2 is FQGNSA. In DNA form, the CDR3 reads TGTGCCAGCAGCCCCGAGGAGGGTGGCTACAATGAGCAGTTCTTC. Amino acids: CASSPEEGGYNEQFF.

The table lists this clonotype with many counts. Written as DNA, the CDR3 is TGTGCCAGCAGGGTGGGGGAGTGGAGCAATCAGCCCCAGCATTTT. This gives the protein CASRVGEWSNQPQHF. V is TRBV28 and J is TRBJ1-5, with D possibly being TRBD1 (5 bases). This CDR3 is 15 amino acids long. Germline V gene lookup returns CDR1 MDHEN and CDR2 SYDVKM. The V gene lost 6 bases and the J gene lost 1 base, with 13 bases spanning the gap. The full variable domain, rest sourced from reference TRBV28 and TRBJ1-5, is DVKVTQSSRYLVKRTGEKVFLECVQDMDHENMFWYRQDPGLGLRLIYFSYDVKMKEKGDIPEGYSVSREKKERFSLILESASTNQTSMYLCASRVGEWSNQPQHFGDGTRLSIL.

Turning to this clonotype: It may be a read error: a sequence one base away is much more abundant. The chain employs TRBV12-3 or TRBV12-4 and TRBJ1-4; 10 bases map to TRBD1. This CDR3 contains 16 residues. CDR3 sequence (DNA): TGTGCCAGCAGTTTAGTGTCGGGACAGGGGTCAGGAAAACCGTTTTTT. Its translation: CASSLVSGQGSGKPFF.

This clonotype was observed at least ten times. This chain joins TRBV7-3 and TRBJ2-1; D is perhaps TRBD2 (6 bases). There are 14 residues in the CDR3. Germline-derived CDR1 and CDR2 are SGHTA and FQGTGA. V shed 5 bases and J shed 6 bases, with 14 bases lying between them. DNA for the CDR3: TGTGCCAGCAGCCGGGACTCCTTGGGCAATGAGCAGTTCTTC. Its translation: CASSRDSLGNEQFF.

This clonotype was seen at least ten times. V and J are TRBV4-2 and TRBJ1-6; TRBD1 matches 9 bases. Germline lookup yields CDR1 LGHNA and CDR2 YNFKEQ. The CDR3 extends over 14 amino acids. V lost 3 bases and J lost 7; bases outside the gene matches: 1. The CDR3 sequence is CASSQTGGNSPLHF. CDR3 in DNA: TGTGCCAGCAGCCAGACAGGGGGAAATTCACCCCTCCACTTT.

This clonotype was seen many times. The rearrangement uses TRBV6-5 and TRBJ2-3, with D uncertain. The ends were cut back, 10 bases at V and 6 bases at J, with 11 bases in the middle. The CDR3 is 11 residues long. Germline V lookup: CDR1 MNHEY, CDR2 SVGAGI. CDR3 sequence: CATSRADTQYF. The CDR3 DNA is TGTGCCACCTCTCGGGCGGATACGCAGTATTTT.

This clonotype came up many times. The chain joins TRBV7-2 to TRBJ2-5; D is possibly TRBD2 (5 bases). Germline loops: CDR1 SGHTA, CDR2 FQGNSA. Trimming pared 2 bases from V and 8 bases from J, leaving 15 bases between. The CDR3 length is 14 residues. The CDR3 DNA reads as TGTGCCAGCAGCTTACCCCGACCGGAGGATACCCAGTACTTC. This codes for CASSLPRPEDTQYF.

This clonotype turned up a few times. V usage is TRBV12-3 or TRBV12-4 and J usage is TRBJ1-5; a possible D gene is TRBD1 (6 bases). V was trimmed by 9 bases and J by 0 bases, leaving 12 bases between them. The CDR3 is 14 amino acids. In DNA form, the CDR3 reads TGTGCCAGGCCAAACAGGGCTAGCAATCAGCCCCAGCATTTT. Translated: CARPNRASNQPQHF.

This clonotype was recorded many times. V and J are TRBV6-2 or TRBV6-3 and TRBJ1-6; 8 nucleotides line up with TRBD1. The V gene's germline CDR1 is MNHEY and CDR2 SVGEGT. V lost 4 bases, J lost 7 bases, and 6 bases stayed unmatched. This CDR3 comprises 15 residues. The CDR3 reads CASSFRTGMNSPLHF. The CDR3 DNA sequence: TGTGCCAGCAGTTTCCGGACAGGGATGAATTCACCCCTCCACTTT.

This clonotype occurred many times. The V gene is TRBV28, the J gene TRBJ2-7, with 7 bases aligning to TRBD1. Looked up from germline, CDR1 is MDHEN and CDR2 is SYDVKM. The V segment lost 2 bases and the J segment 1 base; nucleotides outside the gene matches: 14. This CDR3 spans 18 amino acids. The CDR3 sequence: CASSLDTRDSRGSYEQYF. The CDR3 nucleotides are TGTGCCAGCAGTTTAGACACACGGGACAGCAGAGGATCCTACGAGCAGTACTTC.

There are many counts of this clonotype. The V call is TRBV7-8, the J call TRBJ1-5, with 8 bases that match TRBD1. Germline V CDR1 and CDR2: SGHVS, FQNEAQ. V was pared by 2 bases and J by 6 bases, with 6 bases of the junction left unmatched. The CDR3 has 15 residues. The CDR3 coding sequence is TGTGCCAGCAGCTTAAGCGGACAGGGAGGTCAGCCCCAGCATTTT. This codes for CASSLSGQGGQPQHF. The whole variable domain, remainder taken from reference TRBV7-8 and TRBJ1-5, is GAGVSQSPRYKVAKRGQDVALRCDPISGHVSLFWYQQALGQGPEFLTYFQNEAQLDKSGLPSDRFFAERPEGSVSTLKIQRTQQEDSAVYLCASSLSGQGGQPQHFGDGTRLSIL.

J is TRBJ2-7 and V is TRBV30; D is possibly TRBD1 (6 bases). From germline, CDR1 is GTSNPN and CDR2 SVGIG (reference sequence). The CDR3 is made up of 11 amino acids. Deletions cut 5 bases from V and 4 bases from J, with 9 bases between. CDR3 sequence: CAWQQGYEQYF. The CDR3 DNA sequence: TGTGCCTGGCAACAGGGTTACGAGCAGTACTTC.

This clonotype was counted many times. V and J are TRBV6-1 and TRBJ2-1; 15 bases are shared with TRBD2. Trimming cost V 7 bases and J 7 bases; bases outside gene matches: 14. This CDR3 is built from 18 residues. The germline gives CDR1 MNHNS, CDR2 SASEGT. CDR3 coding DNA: TGTGCCAGCATGAAGGGACTAGCGGGGGGCCCCATGTTTAATGAGCAGTTCTTC. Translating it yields CASMKGLAGGPMFNEQFF.

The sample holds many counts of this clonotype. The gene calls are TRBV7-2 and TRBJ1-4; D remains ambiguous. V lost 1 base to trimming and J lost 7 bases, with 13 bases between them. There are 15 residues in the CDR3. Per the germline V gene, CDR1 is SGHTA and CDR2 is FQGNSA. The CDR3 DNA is TGTGCCAGCAGCTTAGTCCCCGGGGTGGGTGAAAAACTGTTTTTT. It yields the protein CASSLVPGVGEKLFF.